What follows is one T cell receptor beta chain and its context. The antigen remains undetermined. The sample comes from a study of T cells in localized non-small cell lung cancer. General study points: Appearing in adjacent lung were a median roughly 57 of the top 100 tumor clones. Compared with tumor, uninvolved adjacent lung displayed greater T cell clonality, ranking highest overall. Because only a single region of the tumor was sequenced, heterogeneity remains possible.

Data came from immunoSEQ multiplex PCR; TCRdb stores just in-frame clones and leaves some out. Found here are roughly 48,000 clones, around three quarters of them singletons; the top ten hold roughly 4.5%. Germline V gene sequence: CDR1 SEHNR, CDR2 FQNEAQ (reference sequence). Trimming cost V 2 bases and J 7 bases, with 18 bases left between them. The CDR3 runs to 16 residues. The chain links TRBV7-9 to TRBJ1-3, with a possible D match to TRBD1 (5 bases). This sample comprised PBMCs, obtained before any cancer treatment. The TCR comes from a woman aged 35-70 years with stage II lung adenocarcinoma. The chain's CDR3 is CASSLKEAGLANTIYF. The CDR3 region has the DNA TGTGCCAGCAGCTTAAAAGAGGCAGGGTTGGCGAACACCATATATTTT.